Below, 6 T cell receptor beta chains from the same sample are listed, as sequenced in a study of blood T cell repertoires in COVID-19 (dated by TCRdb to the early 2020s). To prepare the library, the immunoSEQ multiplex PCR assay was applied. In TCRdb, the immuneACCESS table is reduced to in-frame sequences with V and J assigned. These tables do not hold every clone; where another copy was compared, an unresolved V gene accounts for under half, and the others remain unexplained. This sample gives around 33,000 clones in total; less than 95% of them show up just once. The ten largest clones add up to around 20% of the sample. Sequenced input: peripheral blood. These receptors came from a man older than 75 with acute or convalescent COVID-19.

The chain is built from TRBV28 and TRBJ2-2; 9 bases line up with TRBD2. The CDR3 length is 18 residues. V trimming: 8 bases; J trimming: 4 bases; junction bases outside the gene matches: 17. CDR1 is MDHEN and CDR2 is SYDVKM in the germline V gene. DNA of the CDR3: TGTGCCAGCTATGCACAGGGGCTAGCGGGGACTATCACCGGGGAGCTGTTTTTT. Translated, it gives CASYAQGLAGTITGELFF. Together with reference TRBV28 and TRBJ2-2, the CDR3 gives the full variable domain: DVKVTQSSRYLVKRTGEKVFLECVQDMDHENMFWYRQDPGLGLRLIYFSYDVKMKEKGDIPEGYSVSREKKERFSLILESASTNQTSMYLCASYAQGLAGTITGELFFGEGSRLTVL.

The genes are TRBV19 and TRBJ2-3, with TRBD1 matching 7 bases. CDR3 length: 16 residues. The ends lost 10 bases at V and 0 bases at J; junction bases unmatched: 13. Looked up from germline, CDR1 is LNHDA and CDR2 is SQIVND (reference sequence). CDR3 amino acids: CATTYGPGQSTDTQYF. DNA of the CDR3: TGTGCCACCACTTACGGTCCGGGACAGAGCACAGATACGCAGTATTTT.

A word on this clone: At one end the junction does not follow the germline gene, possibly because of a read error. The rearrangement links TRBV30 to TRBJ2-3; 10 nucleotides line up with TRBD2. Germline-derived CDR1 and CDR2 are GTSNPN and SVGIG (reference sequence). The CDR3 sequence is 13 residues long. The CDR3 DNA reads as TGTGCCTGGAGTTACGAACACGGACTAGCGGCTTCATTT. This encodes CAWSYEHGLAASF.

This chain joins TRBV16 and TRBJ1-1; D remains ambiguous. Trimming cost V 3 bases and J 1 base, with 9 bases left between them. CDR3 length equals 14 residues. Per germline, CDR1 KGHSY and CDR2 FQNENV. The CDR3: CASSQSRRNTEAFF. For the CDR3, the DNA is TGTGCCAGCAGCCAGTCAAGGAGGAACACTGAAGCTTTCTTT.

The chain joins TRBV6-5 to TRBJ2-7; 8 nucleotides line up with TRBD1. Germline V CDR1 and CDR2: MNHEY, SVGAGI. The CDR3 spans 14 residues. The trim removed 7 bases at V and 2 bases at J, leaving 7 bases unmatched. CDR3 region: CASTRTGGTYEQYF. CDR3 nucleotide sequence: TGTGCCAGCACCAGAACAGGGGGAACCTACGAGCAGTACTTC.

The chain carries TRBV2 and TRBJ2-5, with 11 bases that match TRBD1. Unmatched junction bases numbered 6, after V lost 7 bases and J lost 5 bases. The CDR3 sequence is 14 residues long. Germline V gene sequence: CDR1 SNHLY, CDR2 FYNNEI. In DNA, the CDR3 is TGTGCCAGCAAAGGACAGGGGGCATGGGAGACCCAGTACTTC. It translates to CASKGQGAWETQYF.